Presented here are 20 T cell receptor beta chains from one specimen sequenced in a study of control samples from healthy donors and cancer patients. The repertoire was sequenced with immunoSEQ multiplex PCR; TCRdb's copy has only in-frame clones and lacks some. This sample carries 150,000 to 200,000 clones, around nine tenths of them seen once, and the ten largest clones take around 11%. The sample was blood. The receptors were sampled from a man between 25 and 39 years old in good health.

This clone has more than one count but fewer than ten. The chain links TRBV4-3 to TRBJ2-1, with 8 bases that match TRBD2. Per the germline V gene, CDR1 is LGHNA and CDR2 is YSLEER. This CDR3 contains 13 residues. Germline trimming cut 4 bases from V and 7 bases from J; bases unmatched to any gene: 3. CDR3 nucleotide sequence: TGCGCCAGCAGCCTGGGACTAGAAAATGAGCAGTTCTTC. It translates to CASSLGLENEQFF.

V usage is TRBV5-4 and J usage is TRBJ2-2; D unresolved. Germline loops: CDR1 SGHNT, CDR2 YYREEE (reference sequence). V lost 3 bases, J lost 1 base, and 7 bases lay in between. The CDR3 runs to 14 residues. The CDR3 DNA follows: TGTGCCAGCAGCTACGATTGGAACACCGGGGAGCTGTTTTTT. It codes for CASSYDWNTGELFF.

The chain carries TRBV4-2 and TRBJ1-6, with D hard to call. This CDR3 has 15 residues. Germline loops: CDR1 LGHNA, CDR2 YNFKEQ. V lost 0 bases and J lost 9, with 12 bases in between. In DNA, the CDR3 is TGTGCCAGCAGCCAAGAGGAGGGTCTTAGTTCACCCCTCCACTTT. Translation: CASSQEEGLSSPLHF.

The chain couples TRBV7-6 to TRBJ1-5; D is possibly TRBD1 (6 bases). Germline CDR1 is SGHVS and CDR2 is FNYEAQ. The CDR3 sequence is 16 residues long. Trimming removed 0 bases from V and 0 bases from J, with 9 bases in between. DNA for the CDR3: TGTGCCAGCAGCTTAGCCAGGGGAAATAGCAATCAGCCCCAGCATTTT. Residues: CASSLARGNSNQPQHF.

V gene TRBV12-3 or TRBV12-4 combines with J gene TRBJ2-4; 8 nucleotides match TRBD1. This CDR3 is 12 amino acids long. Unmatched junction bases numbered 6, after V lost 10 bases and J lost 7 bases. CDR3 sequence: CAITGGANIQYF. CDR3 in DNA: TGTGCCATTACAGGGGGTGCGAACATTCAGTACTTC.

About this clone itself: The junction does not match germline at one end; this may be a read error. This chain links TRBV6-5 with TRBJ1-2; D is uncertain. The CDR3 loop spans 15 amino acids. The germline CDR1 and CDR2 sequences are MNHEY and SVGAGI. This CDR3 reads CASSYSNPPMGGYTF. The CDR3 DNA sequence: TGTGCCAGCAGCTACTCTAACCCCCCCATGGGGGGCTACACCTTC.

The CDR3 nucleotides are TGTGCCAGCAGCTCCCGGGACAGGGTAACAGATACGCAGTATTTT. Its protein product is CASSSRDRVTDTQYF. The chain uses TRBV7-2 and TRBJ2-3, with 9 nucleotides matching TRBD1. CDR1 and CDR2 from the germline V gene are SGHTA and FQGNSA. With 4 bases clipped from V and 3 bases from J, the junction kept 5 bases outside the gene matches. The CDR3 is 15 residues long.

The rearrangement joins TRBV7-3 to TRBJ2-7; possibly TRBD1 or TRBD2 for D (5 bases each). V dropped 3 bases and J dropped 3 bases, with 15 bases sitting between them. CDR3 length equals 15 residues. CDR1 is SGHTA, CDR2 FQGTGA, per germline. The CDR3 DNA reads as TGTGCCAGCAGCTTGGGACCCTCAACGGTCTACGAGCAGTACTTC. The encoded protein is CASSLGPSTVYEQYF.

This rearrangement joins TRBV7-3 to TRBJ2-5, with 11 bases that match TRBD2. V trimming: 5 bases; J trimming: 7 bases; junction bases outside the gene matches: 9. Germline lookup yields CDR1 SGHTA and CDR2 FQGTGA. This CDR3 spans 15 amino acids. This CDR3 is CASSTNSGGAVTQYF. CDR3 coding DNA: TGTGCCAGCAGCACCAATAGCGGGGGGGCTGTGACCCAGTACTTC.

This clone was observed a handful of times. This chain joins TRBV7-9 and TRBJ1-1; D call uncertain. The germline V and J ends were trimmed by 2 bases and 2 bases, with 12 bases remaining between them. The CDR3 length is 15 residues. Germline V gene lookup returns CDR1 SEHNR and CDR2 FQNEAQ (reference sequence). CDR3 residues: CASSLPIMGNTEAFF. CDR3 bases: TGTGCCAGCAGCTTACCCATTATGGGCAACACTGAAGCTTTCTTT. The full variable domain, with the rest looked up from reference TRBV7-9 and TRBJ1-1, is DTGVSQNPRHKITKRGQNVTFRCDPISEHNRLYWYRQTLGQGPEFLTYFQNEAQLEKSRLLSDRFSAERPKGSFSTLEIQRTEQGDSAMYLCASSLPIMGNTEAFFGQGTRLTVV.

The chain has TRBV7-3 and TRBJ2-1; 7 bases align to TRBD2. V lost 2 bases, J lost 9 bases, and 22 bases stayed unmatched. The V gene's germline CDR1 is SGHTA and CDR2 FQGTGA. This CDR3 is built from 19 residues. In nucleotides, the CDR3 is TGTGCCAGCAGCTTATCTGGGGCGTCTAGCGGTACTAGGACACGTGAGCAGTTCTTC. This translates into CASSLSGASSGTRTREQFF. The full variable domain, its missing parts supplied by reference TRBV7-3 and TRBJ2-1, is GAGVSQTPSNKVTEKGKYVELRCDPISGHTALYWYRQSLGQGPEFLIYFQGTGAADDSGLPNDRFFAVRPEGSVSTLKIQRTERGDSAVYLCASSLSGASSGTRTREQFFGPGTRLTVL.

V and J are TRBV18 and TRBJ2-1, with 15 nucleotides matching TRBD2. V was pared by 6 bases and J by 8 bases, with 14 bases of the junction left unmatched. The CDR3 is 18 residues long. Germline CDR1 reads KGHSH; CDR2 reads LQKENI. In nucleotides, the CDR3 is TGTGCCAGCTCCCCGGGACTAGCGGGGGGCGAGATCCACCATGAGCAGTTCTTC. Its translation is CASSPGLAGGEIHHEQFF.

J is TRBJ2-7 and V is TRBV29-1, with D possibly TRBD2 on 6 matching bases. Per germline, CDR1 SQVTM and CDR2 ANQGSEA. Deletions cut 4 bases from V and 4 bases from J, with 8 bases between. This CDR3 has 11 residues. CDR3 nucleotide sequence: TGCAGCGTTGGGAGGGAATACGAGCAGTACTTC. Protein: CSVGREYEQYF.

This chain links TRBV11-2 with TRBJ2-7, with D possibly being TRBD2 (6 bases). Trimming pared 4 bases from V and 5 bases from J, leaving 12 bases between. This CDR3 region has 13 residues. Looked up from germline, CDR1 is SGHAT and CDR2 is FQNNGV. The CDR3 sequence is CASSSDYGNEQYF. DNA of the CDR3: TGTGCCAGCAGCTCGGACTACGGGAACGAGCAGTACTTC.

V is TRBV12-3 or TRBV12-4 and J is TRBJ2-2, with TRBD1 matching over 9 bases. The CDR3 contains 12 residues. The V gene end was trimmed by 6 bases and the J gene end by 14 bases; junction bases not matched to a gene: 7. CDR3 coding DNA: TGTGCCAGCAGCGAATTGGGACAGGGCCTGTTTTTT. Protein: CASSELGQGLFF.

This chain joins TRBV7-3 and TRBJ2-2, with D perhaps being TRBD1 or TRBD2 (5 bases each). Trimming removed 2 bases at V and 8 bases at J, with 18 bases between. This CDR3 spans 16 amino acids. Per germline, CDR1 SGHTA and CDR2 FQGTGA. This CDR3 reads CASSLYRDPAKGELFF. DNA of the CDR3: TGTGCCAGCAGCTTATACCGGGACCCCGCCAAGGGGGAGCTGTTTTTT.

The chain is built from TRBV19 and TRBJ2-1; D may be TRBD1 (6 bases). The CDR3 has 18 amino acids. Trimming shortened V by 0 bases and J by 0 bases, and 15 bases separated the two germline ends. Germline assignment: CDR1 LNHDA and CDR2 SQIVND (reference sequence). The CDR3: CASSIDWAGTSSYNEQFF. As DNA, the CDR3 is TGTGCCAGTAGTATAGATTGGGCCGGGACAAGCTCCTACAATGAGCAGTTCTTC.

The table lists this clone with a count of one. The chain is built from TRBV14 and TRBJ2-5; possibly TRBD1 for D (5 bases). With 4 bases removed from V and 2 bases from J, the gap between germline ends came to 14 bases. The CDR3 is made up of 15 amino acids. CDR1 is SGHDN, CDR2 FVKESK, per germline. The CDR3 DNA follows: TGTGCCAGCAGCCTAGGGGCCACTAATCAAGAGACCCAGTACTTC. This translates into CASSLGATNQETQYF.

V and J are TRBV9 and TRBJ1-1; a possible D gene is TRBD1 (5 bases). This CDR3 has 13 residues. Per the germline V gene, CDR1 is SGDLS and CDR2 is YYNGEE. The germline V and J ends were trimmed by 4 bases and 5 bases, with 12 bases remaining between them. The CDR3 sequence: CASSYDGTTEAFF. CDR3 nucleotides: TGTGCCAGCAGCTACGACGGGACGACTGAAGCTTTCTTT.

The chain joins TRBV14 to TRBJ1-6; 9 bases are shared with TRBD1. Germline CDR1 SGHDN, CDR2 FVKESK. This CDR3 has 15 amino acids. The junction had 6 bases not matched to a gene; V was cut back by 5 bases and J by 7 bases. The CDR3 spells CASSNNRGRNSPLHF. The CDR3 nucleotides are TGTGCCAGCAGCAACAACAGGGGGCGGAATTCACCCCTCCACTTT.